Described below is a single T cell receptor (beta chain) sequence and its context. This record comes from a study of cytomegalovirus exposure and HLA in healthy donors. The V end lost 0 bases, the J end lost 4 bases, and 4 bases lay between the germline ends. The CDR3 is 11 residues long. Germline loops: CDR1 DFQATT, CDR2 SNEGSKA (reference sequence). Sequencing used immunoSEQ multiplex PCR; TCRdb keeps in-frame clones, though not all of them. The top ten hold 0.83% of the sample, which has 300,000 to 400,000 clones, roughly 88% seen once. The receptor's source is a woman in her late teens or twenties in good health and CMV-seronegative. The sample comprised PBMCs. This rearrangement joins TRBV20-1 to TRBJ2-7; D is ambiguous. The DNA for the CDR3 is TGCAGTGCTAGAGACCTATACGAGCAGTACTTC. Protein sequence: CSARDLYEQYF.